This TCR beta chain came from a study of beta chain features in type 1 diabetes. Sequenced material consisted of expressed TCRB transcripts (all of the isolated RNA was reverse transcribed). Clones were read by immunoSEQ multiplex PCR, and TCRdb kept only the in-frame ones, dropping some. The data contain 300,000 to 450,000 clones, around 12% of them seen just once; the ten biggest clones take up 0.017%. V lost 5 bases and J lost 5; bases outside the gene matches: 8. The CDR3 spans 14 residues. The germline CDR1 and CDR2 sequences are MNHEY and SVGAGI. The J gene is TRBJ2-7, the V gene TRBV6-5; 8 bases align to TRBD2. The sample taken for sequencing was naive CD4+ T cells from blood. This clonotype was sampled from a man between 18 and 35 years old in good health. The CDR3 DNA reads TGTGCCAGCAGTACCCTCGGGCGGGGGGACGAGCAGTACTTC. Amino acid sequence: CASSTLGRGDEQYF.